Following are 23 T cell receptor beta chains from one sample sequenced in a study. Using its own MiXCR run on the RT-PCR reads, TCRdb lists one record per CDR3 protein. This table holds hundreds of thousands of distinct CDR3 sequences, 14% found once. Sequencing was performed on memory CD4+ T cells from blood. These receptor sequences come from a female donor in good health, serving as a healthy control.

In DNA, the CDR3 is TGTGCCAGCAGTTTACGCCCCGGGACAGCGCATGAAAAACTGTTTTTT. This translates into CASSLRPGTAHEKLFF. The genes are TRBV27 and TRBJ1-4; 7 bases fit TRBD1. The CDR3 contains 16 residues. Germline-derived CDR1 and CDR2 are MNHEY and SMNVEV (reference sequence). J gave up 6 bases and V 2 bases, and 9 bases lay outside the gene matches.

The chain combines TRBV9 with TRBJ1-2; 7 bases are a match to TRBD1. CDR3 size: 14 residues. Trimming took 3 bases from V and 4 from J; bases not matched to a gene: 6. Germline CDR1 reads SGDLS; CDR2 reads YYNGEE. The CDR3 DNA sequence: TGTGCCAGCAGCGCGACCGGGACAGCCTATGGCTACACCTTC. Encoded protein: CASSATGTAYGYTF.

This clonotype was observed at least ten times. CDR3 loop: CSAGLTGPGETQYF. CDR3 nucleotides: TGCAGTGCTGGACTTACAGGGCCCGGGGAGACCCAGTACTTC. The gene calls are TRBV20-1 and TRBJ2-5, with D possibly TRBD1 on 6 matching bases. The CDR3 has 14 amino acids. V gave up 5 bases and J gave up 5 bases, with 18 bases separating them. Germline V lookup: CDR1 DFQATT, CDR2 SNEGSKA (reference sequence).

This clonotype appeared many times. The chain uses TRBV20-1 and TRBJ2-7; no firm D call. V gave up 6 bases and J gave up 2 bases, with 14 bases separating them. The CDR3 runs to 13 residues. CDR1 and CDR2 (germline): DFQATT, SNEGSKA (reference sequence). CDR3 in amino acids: CSALNTVTYEQYF. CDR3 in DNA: TGCAGTGCCTTAAACACAGTTACCTACGAGCAGTACTTC.

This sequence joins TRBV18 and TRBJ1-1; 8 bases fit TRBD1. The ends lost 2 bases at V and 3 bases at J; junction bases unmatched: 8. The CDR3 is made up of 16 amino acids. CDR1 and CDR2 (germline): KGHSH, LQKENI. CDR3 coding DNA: TGTGCCAGCTCACCAGGAAGCGGACAGGGCTACACTGAAGCTTTCTTT. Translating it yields CASSPGSGQGYTEAFF.

As DNA, the CDR3 is TGCAGTGCCGGGGGGGTTGGCACTGAAGCTTTCTTT. Its protein is CSAGGVGTEAFF. The chain recombines TRBV20-1 with TRBJ1-1, with D possibly matching TRBD1 (5 bases). The CDR3 length is 12 residues. V was pared by 6 bases and J by 4 bases, with 12 bases between. Germline V gives CDR1 DFQATT, CDR2 SNEGSKA (reference sequence).

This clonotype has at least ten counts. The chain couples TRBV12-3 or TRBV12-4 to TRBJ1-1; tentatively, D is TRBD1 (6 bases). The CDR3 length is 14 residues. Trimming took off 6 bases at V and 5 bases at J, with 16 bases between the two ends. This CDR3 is CASSDTGLGTEAFF. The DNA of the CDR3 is TGTGCCAGCAGCGATACAGGGCTAGGAACTGAAGCTTTCTTT.

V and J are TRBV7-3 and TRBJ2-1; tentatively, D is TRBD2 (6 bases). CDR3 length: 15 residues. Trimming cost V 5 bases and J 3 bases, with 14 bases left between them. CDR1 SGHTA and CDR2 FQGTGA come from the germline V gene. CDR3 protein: CASSPGRGVYNEQFF. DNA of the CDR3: TGTGCCAGCAGCCCAGGGCGGGGAGTCTACAATGAGCAGTTCTTC.

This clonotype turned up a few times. CDR3 region: CASSLFGQGAGNTEAFF. The CDR3 DNA reads as TGCGCCAGCAGCTTGTTCGGACAGGGGGCGGGGAACACTGAAGCTTTCTTT. The rearrangement joins TRBV5-1 to TRBJ1-1; the match to TRBD1 covers 11 bases. From germline, CDR1 is SGHRS and CDR2 YFSETQ. The CDR3 sequence is 17 residues long. V lost 1 base to trimming and J lost 1 base; unmatched junction nucleotides: 6.

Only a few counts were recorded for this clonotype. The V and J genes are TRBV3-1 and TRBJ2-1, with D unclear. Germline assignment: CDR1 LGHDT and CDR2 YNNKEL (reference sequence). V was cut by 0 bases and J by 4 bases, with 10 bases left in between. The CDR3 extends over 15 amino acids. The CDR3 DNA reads TGTGCCAGCAGCCAAGACTTTACTCTGTACAATGAGCAGTTCTTC. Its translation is CASSQDFTLYNEQFF.

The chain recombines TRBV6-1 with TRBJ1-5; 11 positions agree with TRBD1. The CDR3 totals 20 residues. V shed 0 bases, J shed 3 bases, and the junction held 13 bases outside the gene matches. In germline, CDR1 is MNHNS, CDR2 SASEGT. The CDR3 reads CASSEAQGQGVHPSNQPQHF. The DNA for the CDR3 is TGTGCCAGCAGTGAAGCGCAGGGACAGGGGGTACATCCCTCCAATCAGCCCCAGCATTTT.

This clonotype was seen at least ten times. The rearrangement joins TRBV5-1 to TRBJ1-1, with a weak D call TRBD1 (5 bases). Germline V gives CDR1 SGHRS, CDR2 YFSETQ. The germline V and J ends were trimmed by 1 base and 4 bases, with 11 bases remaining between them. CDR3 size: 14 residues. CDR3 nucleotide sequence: TGCGCCAGCAGCTTGACGACAGAGGGCACTGAAGCTTTCTTT. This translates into CASSLTTEGTEAFF. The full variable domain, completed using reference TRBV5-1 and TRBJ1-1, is KAGVTQTPRYLIKTRGQQVTLSCSPISGHRSVSWYQQTPGQGLQFLFEYFSETQRNKGNFPGRFSGRQFSNSRSEMNVSTLELGDSALYLCASSLTTEGTEAFFGQGTRLTVV.

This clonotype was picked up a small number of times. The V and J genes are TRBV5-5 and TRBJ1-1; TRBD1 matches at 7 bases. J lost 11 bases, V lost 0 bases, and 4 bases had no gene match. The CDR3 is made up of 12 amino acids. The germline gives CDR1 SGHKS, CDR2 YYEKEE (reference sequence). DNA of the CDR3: TGTGCCAGCAGCTTGGGACAGGGAAAGGCTTTCTTT. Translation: CASSLGQGKAFF. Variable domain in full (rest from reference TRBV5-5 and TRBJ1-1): DAGVTQSPTHLIKTRGQQVTLRCSPISGHKSVSWYQQVLGQGPQFIFQYYEKEERGRGNFPDRFSARQFPNYSSELNVNALLLGDSALYLCASSLGQGKAFFGQGTRLTVV.

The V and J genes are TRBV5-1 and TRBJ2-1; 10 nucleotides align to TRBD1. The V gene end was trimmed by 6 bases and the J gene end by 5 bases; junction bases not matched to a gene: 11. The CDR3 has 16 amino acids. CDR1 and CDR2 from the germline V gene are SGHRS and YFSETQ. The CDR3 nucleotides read TGCGCCAGCACCAAAGGCCGGACAGGGGGAAACAATGAGCAGTTCTTC. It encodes CASTKGRTGGNNEQFF.

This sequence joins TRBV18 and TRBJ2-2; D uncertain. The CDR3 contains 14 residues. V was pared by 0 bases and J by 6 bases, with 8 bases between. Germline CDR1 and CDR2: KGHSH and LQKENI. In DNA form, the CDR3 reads TGTGCCAGCTCACCACCAGGGTTCGCCGGGGAGCTGTTTTTT. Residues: CASSPPGFAGELFF.

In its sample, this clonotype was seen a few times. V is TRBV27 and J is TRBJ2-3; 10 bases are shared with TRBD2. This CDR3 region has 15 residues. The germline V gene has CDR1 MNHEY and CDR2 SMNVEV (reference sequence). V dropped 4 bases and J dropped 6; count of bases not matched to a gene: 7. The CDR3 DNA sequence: TGTGCCAGCAGTTGGTCTAGCGGGAGTTCGGATACGCAGTATTTT. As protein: CASSWSSGSSDTQYF.

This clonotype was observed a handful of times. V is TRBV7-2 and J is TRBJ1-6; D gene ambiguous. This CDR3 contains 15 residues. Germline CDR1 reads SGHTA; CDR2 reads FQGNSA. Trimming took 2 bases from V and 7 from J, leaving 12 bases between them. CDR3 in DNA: TGTGCCAGCAGCTTACAATGGGGAGGGAATTCACCCCTCCACTTT. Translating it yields CASSLQWGGNSPLHF.

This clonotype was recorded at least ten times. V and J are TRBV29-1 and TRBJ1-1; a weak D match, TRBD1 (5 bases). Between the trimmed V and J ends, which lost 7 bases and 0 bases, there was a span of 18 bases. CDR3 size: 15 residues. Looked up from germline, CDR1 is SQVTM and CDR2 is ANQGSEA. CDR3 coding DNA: TGCAGCGCTCCCGACAGAGGCCCCATGAACACTGAAGCTTTCTTT. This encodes CSAPDRGPMNTEAFF.

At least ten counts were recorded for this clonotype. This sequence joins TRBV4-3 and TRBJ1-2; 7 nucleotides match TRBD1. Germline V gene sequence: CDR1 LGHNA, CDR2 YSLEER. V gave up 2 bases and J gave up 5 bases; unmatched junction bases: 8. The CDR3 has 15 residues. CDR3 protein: CASSQNRGPGYGYTF. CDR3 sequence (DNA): TGCGCCAGCAGCCAAAACAGGGGCCCAGGGTATGGCTACACCTTC.

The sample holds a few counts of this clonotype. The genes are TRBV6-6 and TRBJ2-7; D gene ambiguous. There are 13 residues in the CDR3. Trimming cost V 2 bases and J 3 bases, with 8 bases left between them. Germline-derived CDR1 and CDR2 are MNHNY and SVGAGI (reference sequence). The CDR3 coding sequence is TGTGCCAGCAGTTACGGCCTGAACTACGAGCAGTACTTC. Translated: CASSYGLNYEQYF.

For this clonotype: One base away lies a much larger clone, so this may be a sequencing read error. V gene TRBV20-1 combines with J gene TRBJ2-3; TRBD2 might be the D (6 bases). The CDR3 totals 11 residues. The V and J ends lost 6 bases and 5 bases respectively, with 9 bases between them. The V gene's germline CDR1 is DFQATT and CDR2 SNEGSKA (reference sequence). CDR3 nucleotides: TGCAGTGCCCCCGGGGGAGATACGCAGTATTTT. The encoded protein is CSAPGGDTQYF.

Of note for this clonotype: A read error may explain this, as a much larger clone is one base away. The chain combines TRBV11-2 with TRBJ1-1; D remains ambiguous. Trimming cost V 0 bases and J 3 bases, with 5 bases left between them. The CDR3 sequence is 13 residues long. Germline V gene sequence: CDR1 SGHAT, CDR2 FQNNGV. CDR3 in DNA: TGTGCCAGCAGCTTAGAGAGGTACACTGAAGCTTTCTTT. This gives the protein CASSLERYTEAFF.

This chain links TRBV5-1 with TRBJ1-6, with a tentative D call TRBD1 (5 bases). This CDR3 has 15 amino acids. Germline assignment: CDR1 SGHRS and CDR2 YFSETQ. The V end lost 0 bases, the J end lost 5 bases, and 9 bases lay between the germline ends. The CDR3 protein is CASSLAQVHNSPLHF. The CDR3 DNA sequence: TGCGCCAGCAGCTTGGCACAGGTCCATAATTCACCCCTCCACTTT.